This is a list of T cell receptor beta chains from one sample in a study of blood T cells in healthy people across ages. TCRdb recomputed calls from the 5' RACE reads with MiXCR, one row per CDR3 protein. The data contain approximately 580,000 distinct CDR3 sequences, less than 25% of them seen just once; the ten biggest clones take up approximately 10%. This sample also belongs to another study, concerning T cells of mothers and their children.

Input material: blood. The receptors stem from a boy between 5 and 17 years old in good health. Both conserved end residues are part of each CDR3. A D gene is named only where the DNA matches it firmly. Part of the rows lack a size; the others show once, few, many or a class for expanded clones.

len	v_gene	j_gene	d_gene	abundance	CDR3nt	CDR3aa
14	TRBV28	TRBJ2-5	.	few	TGTGCCAGCAAAAAACAGGAAAGGGGAGAGACCCAGTACTTC	CASKKQERGETQYF
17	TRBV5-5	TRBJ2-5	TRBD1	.	TGTGCCAGCAGCTTGGACGTCGAGACAGGGGGCATGGCTACCCAGTACTTC	CASSLDVETGGMATQYF
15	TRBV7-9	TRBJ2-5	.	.	TGTGCCAGCAGCTTGGGTGGCGCCTCCCCAGAGACCCAGTACTTC	CASSLGGASPETQYF
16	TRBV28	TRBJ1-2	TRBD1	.	TGTGCCAGCAGTTTGCCCGACAGGGCGCGCGAGGGTGGCTACACCTTC	CASSLPDRAREGGYTF
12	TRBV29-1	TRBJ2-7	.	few	TGCAGCGTTGACGGGGCGTCGGGGGAGCAGTACTTC	CSVDGASGEQYF
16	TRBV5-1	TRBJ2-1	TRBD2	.	TGCGCCAGCAGCTTGACGGGACTAGCAACCTACAATGAGCAGTTCTTC	CASSLTGLATYNEQFF
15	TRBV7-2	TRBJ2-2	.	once	TGTGCCAGCAGCTCCACCTTGGGGCTAGCGGGGGAGCTGTTTTTT	CASSSTLGLAGELFF
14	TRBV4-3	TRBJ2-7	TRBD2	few	TGCGCCAGCAGCCAAAGCGGGGGCCCGAACGAGCAGTACTTC	CASSQSGGPNEQYF
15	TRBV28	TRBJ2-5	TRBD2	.	TGTGCCAGCCGTTCGGCGGGAGGGCCGGTGGAGACCCAGTACTTC	CASRSAGGPVETQYF
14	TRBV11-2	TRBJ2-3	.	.	TGTGCCAGCAGCCTTAGCCCCAAAGGGGATACGCAGTATTTT	CASSLSPKGDTQYF
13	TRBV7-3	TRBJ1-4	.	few	TGTGCCAGCAGCTTATCCTGGGGGGAAAAACTGTTTTTT	CASSLSWGEKLFF
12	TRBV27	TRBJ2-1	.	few	TGTGCCAGCACCCCGGGGGGCGGTGAGCAGTTCTTC	CASTPGGGEQFF
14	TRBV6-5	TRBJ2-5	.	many	TGTGCCAGCAGTTACTCGGGGGGGCGAGAGACCCAGTACTTC	CASSYSGGRETQYF
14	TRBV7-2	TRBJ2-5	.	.	TGTGCCAGCAGCCGGTCCCTAACTCAAGAGACCCGGTACTTC	CASSRSLTQETRYF
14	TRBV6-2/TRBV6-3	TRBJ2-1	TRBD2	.	TGTGCCAGCAGCTCTCCCCTAGCGGGGGGTGAGCAGTTCTTC	CASSSPLAGGEQFF
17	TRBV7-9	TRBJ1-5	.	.	TGTGCCAGCAGCTCCCCTCTGCAAGGAATCCAAAATCAGCCCCAGCATTTT	CASSSPLQGIQNQPQHF
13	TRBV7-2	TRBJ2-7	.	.	TGTGCCAGCAGCCCGTCCGAGGGTTTCGAGCAGTACTTC	CASSPSEGFEQYF
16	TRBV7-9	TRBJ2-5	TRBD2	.	TGTGCCAGCAGCTTAAATCCGCGGGGGGGCGGAGAGACCCAGTACTTC	CASSLNPRGGGETQYF
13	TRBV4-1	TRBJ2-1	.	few	TGCGCCAGCAGCCAGGAACTAGTAGGGGAGCAGTTCTTC	CASSQELVGEQFF
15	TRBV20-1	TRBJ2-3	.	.	TGCAGTGCTAGGATCCAGGGTTCCAACACAGATACGCAGTATTTT	CSARIQGSNTDTQYF
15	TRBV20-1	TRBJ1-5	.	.	TGCAGTGCTGTAGGTGCTGGTGGGTACACAGATACGCAGCATTTT	CSAVGAGGYTDTQHF
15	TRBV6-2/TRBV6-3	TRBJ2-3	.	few	TGTGCCAGCAGTTACGGTAGAACGGAAACAGATACGCAGTATTTT	CASSYGRTETDTQYF
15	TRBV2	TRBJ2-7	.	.	TGTGCCAGCACACTCCAAGGGCCGGGTTCGACTAAGCAGTACTTC	CASTLQGPGSTKQYF
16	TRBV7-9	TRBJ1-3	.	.	TGTGTCAGCAGCTCCAGGGACCCGAGCTCTGGAAACACCATATATTTT	CVSSSRDPSSGNTIYF
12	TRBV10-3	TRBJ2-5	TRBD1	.	TGTGCCAGATGGGACAGGGAAGAGACCCAGTACTTC	CARWDREETQYF
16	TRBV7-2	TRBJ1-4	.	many	TGTGCCAGCAGCTTATATAAGTGGGACCCCGGTGAAAAACTGTTTTTT	CASSLYKWDPGEKLFF
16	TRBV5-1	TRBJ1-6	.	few	TGCGCCAGCAGCTTGTCGGGGGGCTCCTATAATTCACCCCTCCACTTT	CASSLSGGSYNSPLHF
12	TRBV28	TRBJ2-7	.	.	TGTGCCAGCAAGGCAGGGGCCTACGAGCAGTACTTC	CASKAGAYEQYF
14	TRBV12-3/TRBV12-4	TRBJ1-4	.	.	TGTGCCAGCAGTTCGGGCCTCCAGGTGGAAAAACTGTTTTTT	CASSSGLQVEKLFF
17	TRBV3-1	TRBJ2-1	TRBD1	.	TGTGCCAGCAGCCAACTTCCCGGGACAGTTGTTGAGGGTGTGCAGTTCTTC	CASSQLPGTVVEGVQFF
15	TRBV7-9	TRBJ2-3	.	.	TGTGCCAGCAGTGGGGGCCTGCTCAACACAGATACGCAGTATTTT	CASSGGLLNTDTQYF
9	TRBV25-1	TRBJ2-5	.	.	TGTGCCCCCAAAGAGACCCAGTACTTC	CAPKETQYF
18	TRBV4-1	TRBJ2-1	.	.	TGCGCCAGCAGCCAAGGGTCCTGGGCGGCGGGGTCCTACAATGAGCAGTTCTTC	CASSQGSWAAGSYNEQFF
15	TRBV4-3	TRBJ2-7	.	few	TGCGCCAGCAGCCAAGATGGGCAGGGGTCCTACGAGCAGTACTTC	CASSQDGQGSYEQYF
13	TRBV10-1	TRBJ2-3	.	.	TGCGCCAGCAGTGATTCCTATTCACATACGCAGTATTTT	CASSDSYSHTQYF
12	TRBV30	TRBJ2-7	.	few	TGTGCCTGGAGTTCCTCCACCTACGAGCAGTACTTC	CAWSSSTYEQYF
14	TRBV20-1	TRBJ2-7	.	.	TGCAGTGCCGGAGGAATCGCAAGGGGGTACGAGCAGTACTTC	CSAGGIARGYEQYF
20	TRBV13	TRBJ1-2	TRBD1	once	TGTGCCAGCAGCCAAAGTGCTCCCAGATCTCGGGACAGGTCTATCTATGGCTACACCTTC	CASSQSAPRSRDRSIYGYTF
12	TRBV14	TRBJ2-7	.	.	TGTGCCAGCAGCCAAGACGACTACGAGCAGTACTTC	CASSQDDYEQYF
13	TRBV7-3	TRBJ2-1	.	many	TGTGCCAGCAGCTTAGGCATAGACAATGAGCAGTTCTTC	CASSLGIDNEQFF
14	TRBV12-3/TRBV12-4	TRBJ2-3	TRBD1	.	TGTGCCAGCAGTCGGGACAGTATCACAGATACGCAGTATTTT	CASSRDSITDTQYF
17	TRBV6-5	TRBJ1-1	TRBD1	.	TGTGCCAGCAGTTACACGGAACCCCGAAGAGGGGGCGCGGTAGCTTTCTTT	CASSYTEPRRGGAVAFF
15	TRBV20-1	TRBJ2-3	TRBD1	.	TGCAGTGCTAGGGCCCTCAGGGGGTCCACAGATACGCAGTATTTT	CSARALRGSTDTQYF
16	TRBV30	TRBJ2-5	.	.	TGTGCCTGGAGGTCCCCGGGGGGCGGTACAATGGAGACCCAGTACTTC	CAWRSPGGGTMETQYF
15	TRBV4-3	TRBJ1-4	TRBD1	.	TGCGCCAGCAGCTACACGACAGGGGGGAATGAAAAACTGTTTTTT	CASSYTTGGNEKLFF
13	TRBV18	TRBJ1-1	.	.	TGTGCCAGCTCACCAAAGGACGGATGGAGAGCTTTCTTT	CASSPKDGWRAFF
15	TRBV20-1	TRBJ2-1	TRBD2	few	TGCAGTGCGGATGGACTAGCGGGAGTCTACAATGAGCAGTTCTTC	CSADGLAGVYNEQFF
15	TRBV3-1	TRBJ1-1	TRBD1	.	TGTGCCAGCAGCTGGCCGGGACAGGGGGCCACTGAAGCTTTCTTT	CASSWPGQGATEAFF
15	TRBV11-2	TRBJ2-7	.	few	TGTGCCAGCAGCTTAGGTCAGCCCGGGGCCTACGAGCAGTACTTC	CASSLGQPGAYEQYF
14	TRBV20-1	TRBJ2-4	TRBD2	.	TGCAGTGCTAGAGATGGGGCGGGGGGCGACATTCAGTACTTC	CSARDGAGGDIQYF
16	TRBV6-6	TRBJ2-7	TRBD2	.	TGTGCCAGCAGCCCCGATGGTAGCGGGATTAGCTACGAGCAGTACTTC	CASSPDGSGISYEQYF
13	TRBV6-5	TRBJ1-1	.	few	TGTGCCAGCAGTTATCGGTCGGGCACTGAAGCTTTCTTT	CASSYRSGTEAFF
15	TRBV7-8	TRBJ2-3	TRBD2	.	TGTGCCAGCAGCTTGCGGGAGATAAGCATAGATACGCAGTATTTT	CASSLREISIDTQYF
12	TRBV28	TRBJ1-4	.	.	TGTGCCAGCAGTGATCGCAGGGAAAAACTGTTTTTT	CASSDRREKLFF